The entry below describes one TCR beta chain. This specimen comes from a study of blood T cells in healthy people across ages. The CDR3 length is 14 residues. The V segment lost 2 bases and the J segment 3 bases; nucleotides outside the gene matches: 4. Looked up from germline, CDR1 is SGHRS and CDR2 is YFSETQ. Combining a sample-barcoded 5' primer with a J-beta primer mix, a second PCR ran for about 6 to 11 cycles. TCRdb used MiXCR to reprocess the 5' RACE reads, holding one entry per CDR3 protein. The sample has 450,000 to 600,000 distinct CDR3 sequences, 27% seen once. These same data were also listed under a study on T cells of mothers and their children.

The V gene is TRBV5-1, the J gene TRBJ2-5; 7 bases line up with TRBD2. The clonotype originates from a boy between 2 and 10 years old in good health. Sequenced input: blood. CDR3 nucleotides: TGCGCCAGCAGCTTTGGGGGGGTGGAAGAGACCCAGTACTTC. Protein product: CASSFGGVEETQYF. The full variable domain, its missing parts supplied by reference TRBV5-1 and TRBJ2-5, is KAGVTQTPRYLIKTRGQQVTLSCSPISGHRSVSWYQQTPGQGLQFLFEYFSETQRNKGNFPGRFSGRQFSNSRSEMNVSTLELGDSALYLCASSFGGVEETQYFGPGTRLLVL.